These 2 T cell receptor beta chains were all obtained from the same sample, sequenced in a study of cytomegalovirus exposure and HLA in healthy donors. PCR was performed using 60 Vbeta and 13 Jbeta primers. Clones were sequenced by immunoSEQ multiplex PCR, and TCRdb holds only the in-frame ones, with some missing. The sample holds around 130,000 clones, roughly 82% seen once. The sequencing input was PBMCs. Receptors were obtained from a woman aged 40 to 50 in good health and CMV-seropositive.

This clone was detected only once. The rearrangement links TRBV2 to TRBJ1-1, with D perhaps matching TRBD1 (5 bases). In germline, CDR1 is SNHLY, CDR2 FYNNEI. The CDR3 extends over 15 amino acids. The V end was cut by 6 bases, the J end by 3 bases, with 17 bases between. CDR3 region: CASRIQASEDTEAFF. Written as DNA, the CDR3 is TGTGCCAGCAGGATACAGGCCAGCGAGGACACTGAAGCTTTCTTT.

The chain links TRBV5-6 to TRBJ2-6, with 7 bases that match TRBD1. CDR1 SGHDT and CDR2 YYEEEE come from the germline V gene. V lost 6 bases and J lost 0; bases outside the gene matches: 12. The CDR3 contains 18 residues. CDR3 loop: CASTLRGTAFSGANVLTF. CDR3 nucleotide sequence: TGTGCCAGCACTCTCCGAGGGACAGCTTTCTCTGGGGCCAACGTCCTGACTTTC.